The clone carrying this T cell receptor (beta chain) was counted a single time. Its specificity is unknown. Sequenced by immunoSEQ multiplex PCR; TCRdb stores in-frame clones only, minus some. Here the sample spans some 200,000 clones, around 70% being singletons. These data come from a study of cytotoxic CD8 clonotypes in ibrutinib-treated CLL. Germline V gives CDR1 MDHEN, CDR2 SYDVKM. After removal of 7 bases from V and 8 bases from J, the junction contained 8 bases not matched to a gene. This CDR3 is built from 15 residues. Broader study findings: Among the clonotypes, public ones were uncommon and contracted or held stable on treatment.

The sequence was collected from a human donor with chronic lymphocytic leukemia. This material consisted of PBMCs, taken after 12 months of ibrutinib treatment. The chain employs TRBV28 and TRBJ2-3; 14 nucleotides line up with TRBD2. The CDR3 sequence is CASTSGLAGAGTQYF. CDR3 DNA: TGTGCCAGCACCTCGGGACTAGCGGGAGCAGGTACGCAGTATTTT.